The 24 T cell receptor beta chains reported below all come from one sample, sequenced in a study of long-term antiretroviral therapy in people with HIV. The assay used was immunoSEQ (version v3.0), run at survey level. Sequencing was performed with immunoSEQ multiplex PCR; in TCRdb, only in-frame clones are kept and a portion is missing. The sample holds about 25,000 clones, over 85% seen once. Sequencing was performed on unsorted PBMCs, taken 7.6 years after starting antiretroviral therapy. The source is a woman in her thirties or forties with HIV.

V is TRBV19 and J is TRBJ1-2; a possible D gene is TRBD1 (5 bases). The CDR3 extends over 15 amino acids. V was trimmed by 2 bases and J by 5 bases, leaving 15 bases between them. Germline CDR1 and CDR2: LNHDA and SQIVND (reference sequence). As DNA, the CDR3 is TGTGCCAGTAGTATACGATGGGGGGTCCTTTATGGCTACACCTTC. Translation gives CASSIRWGVLYGYTF.

The V call is TRBV2, the J call TRBJ1-3, with 8 bases aligning to TRBD1. After removal of 6 bases from V and 2 bases from J, the junction contained 6 bases not matched to a gene. Looked up from germline, CDR1 is SNHLY and CDR2 is FYNNEI. The CDR3 extends over 15 amino acids. This CDR3 reads CASRVQGGPGNTIYF. DNA of the CDR3: TGTGCCAGCAGGGTACAGGGGGGCCCTGGAAACACCATATATTTT.

The rearrangement uses TRBV5-1 and TRBJ2-1; 10 bases are shared with TRBD2. Germline assignment: CDR1 SGHRS and CDR2 YFSETQ. Trimming took 7 bases from V and 9 from J; bases not matched to a gene: 16. The CDR3 contains 16 residues. In DNA form, the CDR3 reads TGCGCCAGCGCGGAGGGAAGCGGGGGGGCCATTGGTGAGCAGTTCTTC. This encodes CASAEGSGGAIGEQFF.

The chain links TRBV30 to TRBJ1-1; no reliable D call. This CDR3 spans 14 amino acids. Looked up from germline, CDR1 is GTSNPN and CDR2 is SVGIG (reference sequence). Trimming left V 2 bases short and J 4 bases short, with 14 bases between. The CDR3 region has the DNA TGTGCCTGGAGTAAACTGACTGGCGGCACTGAAGCTTTCTTT. Protein product: CAWSKLTGGTEAFF. Filled out from reference TRBV30 and TRBJ1-1, the complete variable domain reads SQTIHQWPATLVQPVGSPLSLECTVEGTSNPNLYWYRQAAGRGLQLLFYSVGIGQISSEVPQNLSASRPQDRQFILSSKKLLLSDSGFYLCAWSKLTGGTEAFFGQGTRLTVV.

This clone was recorded once. V gene TRBV5-6 combines with J gene TRBJ2-5, with 7 bases aligning to TRBD1. V lost 4 bases, J lost 1 base, and 1 base stayed unmatched. This CDR3 comprises 13 residues. Germline loops: CDR1 SGHDT, CDR2 YYEEEE. The CDR3 loop reads CASSRQGQETQYF. The CDR3 nucleotides read TGTGCCAGCAGCCGACAGGGCCAAGAGACCCAGTACTTC.

V is TRBV11-2 and J is TRBJ2-7; D is perhaps TRBD1 (6 bases). The V and J ends lost 4 bases and 0 bases respectively, with 22 bases between them. Per the germline V gene, CDR1 is SGHAT and CDR2 is FQNNGV. The CDR3 consists of 18 residues. CDR3 sequence reads: CASSSSGSVGDTSYEQYF. The CDR3 bases are TGTGCCAGCAGCTCGAGTGGTTCGGTGGGGGACACCTCCTACGAGCAGTACTTC.

The CDR3 spells CASSHRGRGGTEQFF. In DNA, the CDR3 is TGCGCCAGCAGCCATCGTGGTCGCGGGGGGACTGAGCAGTTCTTC. The chain carries TRBV4-3 and TRBJ2-1, with 8 bases identical to TRBD2. The V segment lost 3 bases and the J segment 9 bases; nucleotides outside the gene matches: 10. Germline V gene sequence: CDR1 LGHNA, CDR2 YSLEER. CDR3 size: 15 residues.

The rearrangement joins TRBV27 to TRBJ1-1; D is perhaps TRBD1 (6 bases). The V gene's germline CDR1 is MNHEY and CDR2 SMNVEV (reference sequence). This CDR3 is 16 amino acids long. Trimming left V 7 bases short and J 0 bases short, with 18 bases between. The CDR3 DNA reads TGTGCCAGCAAGGACGGGGGAGGACAGTTGAACACTGAAGCTTTCTTT. This gives the protein CASKDGGGQLNTEAFF.

V usage is TRBV7-9 and J usage is TRBJ1-2; a weak D match, TRBD1 (5 bases). This CDR3 is 14 amino acids long. Trimming pared 0 bases from V and 4 bases from J, leaving 9 bases between. Germline assignment: CDR1 SEHNR and CDR2 FQNEAQ (reference sequence). CDR3 in DNA: TGTGCCAGCAGCTTAGCGGTCCAGGGCTATGGCTACACCTTC. It codes for CASSLAVQGYGYTF.

The V call is TRBV7-2, the J call TRBJ2-1, with 7 bases fitting TRBD1. This CDR3 is built from 14 residues. V was clipped by 5 bases and J by 2 bases; unmatched bases: 3. Germline CDR1 SGHTA, CDR2 FQGNSA. The chain's CDR3 is CASSKGTAYNEQFF. Written as DNA, the CDR3 is TGTGCCAGCAGCAAGGGGACAGCCTACAATGAGCAGTTCTTC. The full variable domain, completed using reference TRBV7-2 and TRBJ2-1, is GAGVSQSPSNKVTEKGKDVELRCDPISGHTALYWYRQSLGQGLEFLIYFQGNSAPDKSGLPSDRFSAERTGGSVSTLTIQRTQQEDSAVYLCASSKGTAYNEQFFGPGTRLTVL.

This rearrangement joins TRBV9 to TRBJ1-1; TRBD1 matches at 12 bases. The CDR3 contains 14 residues. In germline, CDR1 is SGDLS, CDR2 YYNGEE. The trim removed 4 bases at V and 7 bases at J, leaving 5 bases unmatched. CDR3 coding DNA: TGTGCCAGCAGCCCGGGACAGGGGGCGTATGAAGCTTTCTTT. It yields the protein CASSPGQGAYEAFF.

The chain combines TRBV4-1 with TRBJ2-3; D uncertain. The germline V and J ends were trimmed by 2 bases and 0 bases, with 9 bases remaining between them. Germline V gene lookup returns CDR1 MGHRA and CDR2 YSYEKL. This CDR3 region has 15 residues. The CDR3 reads CASSQRAGSTDTQYF. Written as DNA, the CDR3 is TGCGCCAGCAGCCAACGGGCTGGAAGCACAGATACGCAGTATTTT.

The gene calls are TRBV30 and TRBJ2-1; 10 positions agree with TRBD2. CDR3 length: 16 amino acids. The junction had 8 bases not matched to a gene; V was cut back by 2 bases and J by 4 bases. Germline CDR1 reads GTSNPN; CDR2 reads SVGIG (reference sequence). CDR3 sequence: CAWSTPSGGLYNEQFF. CDR3 sequence (DNA): TGTGCCTGGAGTACCCCTAGCGGGGGCCTTTACAATGAGCAGTTCTTC. The complete variable domain, with remaining parts taken from reference TRBV30 and TRBJ2-1, reads SQTIHQWPATLVQPVGSPLSLECTVEGTSNPNLYWYRQAAGRGLQLLFYSVGIGQISSEVPQNLSASRPQDRQFILSSKKLLLSDSGFYLCAWSTPSGGLYNEQFFGPGTRLTVL.

The chain is built from TRBV4-3 and TRBJ2-1; D is possibly TRBD1 or TRBD2 (5 bases each). The CDR3 covers 17 residues. The ends were cut back, 0 bases at V and 1 base at J, with 13 bases in the middle. Germline V CDR1 and CDR2: LGHNA, YSLEER. The CDR3 nucleotides are TGCGCCAGCAGCCAAGATACATGGGGGAATTCCTACAATGAGCAGTTCTTC. Its protein is CASSQDTWGNSYNEQFF.

V is TRBV7-2 and J is TRBJ2-1; D gene uncertain. The CDR3 has 13 amino acids. Between the trimmed V and J ends, which lost 4 bases and 0 bases, there was a span of 4 bases. From germline, CDR1 is SGHTA and CDR2 FQGNSA. CDR3 DNA: TGTGCCAGCAGCTCGAGCTCCTACAATGAGCAGTTCTTC. Translating it yields CASSSSSYNEQFF.

This clone was recorded once. The J gene is TRBJ2-4, the V gene TRBV7-2; D is possibly TRBD2 (5 bases). CDR3 size: 14 residues. Looked up from germline, CDR1 is SGHTA and CDR2 is FQGNSA. Trimming took 6 bases from V and 4 from J, leaving 13 bases between them. The CDR3 loop reads CASSSRGGKNIQYF. As DNA, the CDR3 is TGTGCCAGCAGTTCCCGGGGTGGGAAAAACATTCAGTACTTC.

The V gene is TRBV9, the J gene TRBJ2-1, with D perhaps being TRBD1 or TRBD2 (6 bases each). This CDR3 comprises 14 residues. Trimming stripped 0 bases from V and 5 bases from J, with 9 bases between. CDR1 SGDLS and CDR2 YYNGEE come from the germline V gene. The CDR3 DNA sequence: TGTGCCAGCAGCGTAGGGGGGGCGAACAATGAGCAGTTCTTC. Protein: CASSVGGANNEQFF.

The chain links TRBV13 to TRBJ1-2, with TRBD1 matching over 8 bases. The V segment lost 5 bases and the J segment 8 bases; nucleotides outside the gene matches: 22. This CDR3 is built from 18 residues. Looked up from germline, CDR1 is PRHDT and CDR2 is FYEKMQ (reference sequence). DNA for the CDR3: TGTGCCAGCAGCCCAAAGCCGGGACAGGCCGGGGGTAAGATCGGCTACACCTTC. Protein: CASSPKPGQAGGKIGYTF.

The gene calls are TRBV20-1 and TRBJ1-1; D ambiguous. This CDR3 contains 11 residues. Trimming cost V 1 base and J 7 bases, with 7 bases left between them. The germline V gene encodes CDR1 DFQATT and CDR2 SNEGSKA (reference sequence). The CDR3 DNA follows: TGCAGTGCTAGAGGACAAATTGAAGCTTTCTTT. Its translation is CSARGQIEAFF.

The chain combines TRBV5-4 with TRBJ2-1; 11 positions agree with TRBD2. The trim removed 4 bases at V and 4 bases at J, leaving 4 bases unmatched. The germline CDR1 and CDR2 sequences are SGHNT and YYREEE (reference sequence). This CDR3 comprises 15 residues. In nucleotides, the CDR3 is TGTGCCAGCAGCGAGACTAGCGGGGATTACAATGAGCAGTTCTTC. Encoded protein: CASSETSGDYNEQFF.

V usage is TRBV29-1 and J usage is TRBJ1-5, with 8 bases identical to TRBD1. Germline CDR1 and CDR2: SQVTM and ANQGSEA. The V gene end was trimmed by 3 bases and the J gene end by 2 bases; junction bases not matched to a gene: 3. The CDR3 covers 14 residues. The CDR3 protein is CSVEDRVGNQPQHF. Here the CDR3 DNA reads TGCAGCGTTGAGGACAGGGTTGGCAATCAGCCCCAGCATTTT.

The CDR3 DNA reads as TGTGCCAGCAGTGAAGAGATGTATAGCAATCAGCCCCAGCATTTT. This translates into CASSEEMYSNQPQHF. This chain connects TRBV6-1 to TRBJ1-5; D remains unclear. This CDR3 is built from 15 residues. V lost 1 base and J 0 bases, leaving 7 bases between the germline ends. The germline CDR1 and CDR2 sequences are MNHNS and SASEGT.

The rearrangement links TRBV5-1 to TRBJ2-1; D may be TRBD1 or TRBD2 (6 bases each). Trimming left V 1 base short and J 5 bases short, with 10 bases between. This CDR3 is built from 14 residues. Germline V gene data show CDR1 as SGHRS and CDR2 as YFSETQ. CDR3 sequence (DNA): TGCGCCAGCAGCTTGACGGGGGCCCACAATGAGCAGTTCTTC. Its protein product is CASSLTGAHNEQFF.

CDR3 nucleotide sequence: TGTGCCAGCAGCTTAGAATGGGCAGGTGTGGATGGCTACACCTTC. It yields the protein CASSLEWAGVDGYTF. V and J are TRBV7-8 and TRBJ1-2; D is unclear. Germline V CDR1 and CDR2: SGHVS, FQNEAQ. V was shortened by 1 base and J by 6 bases, with 15 bases between the two germline ends. CDR3 size: 15 residues.